The sample holds a few counts of the clone carrying this T cell receptor (beta chain). Its antigen remains unidentified. From germline, CDR1 is MDHEN and CDR2 SYDVKM. The length of the CDR3 is 14 residues. V lost 5 bases, J lost 5 bases, and 13 bases lay in between. The sample comes from a study of post-analysis software for immune sequencing data. About the research overall: Some patients lacked subtype; others had relapsing-remitting, secondary progressive or progressive-relapsing disease. Study-level findings and limits: Normalized Chao1 diversity was significantly reduced in patients versus controls. Clustering by F measure revealed strong co-clustering among samples prepared together in one batch. Elevated frequency relative to controls characterized roughly 5 TRBV segments in patients, TRBV5-6, TRBV5-1 and TRBV20-1 among them.

Libraries were made from TCR beta cDNA, and they carried unique molecular identifiers. TCRdb passed the PCR reads through MiXCR, listing each CDR3 protein once. This sample has fewer than 850,000 distinct CDR3 sequences; roughly 27% occur once, and the top ten carry around 0.56%. This receptor was taken from a girl aged 5-17 years with multiple sclerosis. The sequenced sample consisted of blood. This chain joins TRBV28 and TRBJ2-1, with D uncertain. The CDR3 reads CASSPVGPHNEQFF. The CDR3 bases are TGTGCCAGCAGTCCGGTAGGACCCCACAATGAGCAGTTCTTC.